These 2 T cell receptor beta chains were sequenced from one sample in a study of molecular identifiers for immune sequencing clone quantification. TCRdb re-derived calls from the PCR reads in MiXCR, one entry per CDR3 protein. The sample includes some 320,000 distinct CDR3 sequences, 24% of them seen just once. The sequenced sample consisted of naive CD8+ T cells from blood, with Jurkat cell RNA spiked in. Subset defined: FACS-sorted CD8+CD4-CCR7+CD45RA+ naive T cells. The source is a human donor in good health. Some libraries in this study had Jurkat cell RNA spiked in.

This clonotype was seen repeatedly, ten times or more. The chain carries TRBV27 and TRBJ1-1, with unresolved D. V was clipped by 6 bases and J by 7 bases, with 15 bases between them. This CDR3 has 13 amino acids. The germline V gene has CDR1 MNHEY and CDR2 SMNVEV (reference sequence). CDR3 protein: CASRIGLLSEAFF. In DNA, the CDR3 is TGTGCCAGCAGGATCGGGCTTCTCAGTGAAGCTTTCTTT.

This clonotype was seen a single time. It may be a read error: a sequence one base away is much more abundant. The V call is TRBV4-2, the J call TRBJ1-4; D is uncertain. CDR1 and CDR2 (germline): LGHNA, YNFKEQ. The CDR3 has 14 residues. The CDR3 bases are TGTGCCAGCAGCCACGAACCAACTAATGAAAAACTGGTTTTT. It codes for CASSHEPTNEKLVF.